Following are 29 T cell receptor beta chains from one sample sequenced in a study of regulatory T cells in long-lasting Graves disease. Time point in this sample: newly diagnosed GD, antithyroid drugs for less than 3 months. PBMC RNA served as the TCR library source. Sequencing libraries for TCR beta were prepared with iRepertoire HTBI primers and Arm-PCR of CDR3 regions. MiXCR, run by TCRdb on the multiplex PCR reads, gives a single entry per CDR3 protein. The sample includes a few hundred thousand distinct CDR3 sequences, around 15% of them seen just once. The same sample was also used in a study of T cells in Graves' hyperthyroidism and ophthalmopathy.

The sample was peripheral blood mononuclear cells (PBMCs), taken at new diagnosis, from a patient treated with antithyroid drugs. These receptor sequences come from a man aged 40-49 years with Graves disease.

This clonotype has at least ten counts. The V call is TRBV5-1, the J call TRBJ2-7; D perhaps matches TRBD2 (7 bases). CDR1 SGHRS and CDR2 YFSETQ come from the germline V gene. The CDR3 loop spans 17 amino acids. V lost 3 bases and J 0 bases, leaving 19 bases between the germline ends. This CDR3 reads CASSSRLGGPSSYEQYF. The CDR3 DNA follows: TGCGCCAGCAGCTCACGCCTCGGGGGGCCGAGCTCCTACGAGCAGTACTTC.

This clonotype was detected many times. The chain couples TRBV2 to TRBJ2-7, with TRBD2 as a possible D gene (5 bases). With 2 bases removed from V and 3 bases from J, the gap between germline ends came to 8 bases. The length of the CDR3 is 13 residues. Germline assignment: CDR1 SNHLY and CDR2 FYNNEI. For the CDR3, the DNA is TGTGCCAGCAGTGAACCTAGCTACTACGAGCAGTACTTC. Translating it yields CASSEPSYYEQYF.

This clonotype has more than one count but fewer than ten. This chain uses TRBV7-3 with TRBJ2-1; D possibly matches TRBD1 or TRBD2 (5 bases each). The ends were cut back, 4 bases at V and 4 bases at J, with 14 bases in the middle. Germline values: CDR1 SGHTA, CDR2 FQGTGA. The CDR3 runs 15 residues. The CDR3 loop is CASSSGARTYNEQFF. The CDR3 coding sequence is TGTGCCAGCAGCTCCGGGGCCCGGACTTACAATGAGCAGTTCTTC.

In its sample, this clonotype was seen many times. V is TRBV4-1 and J is TRBJ2-7; 10 nucleotides line up with TRBD1. Trimming took 4 bases from V and 4 from J; bases not matched to a gene: 10. Germline CDR1 reads MGHRA; CDR2 reads YSYEKL. The CDR3 covers 16 residues. CDR3 in DNA: TGCGCCAGCAGCCCGTCACGGACAGGGGGAGGGTACGAGCAGTACTTC. Translated: CASSPSRTGGGYEQYF.

The V gene is TRBV10-3, the J gene TRBJ1-1, with TRBD1 matching over 8 bases. There are 10 residues in the CDR3. The trim removed 10 bases at V and 8 bases at J, leaving 3 bases unmatched. Germline CDR1 is ENHRY and CDR2 is SYGVKD. The CDR3 bases are TGTGCCACAGGGGACAGGGAAGCTTTCTTT. It translates to CATGDREAFF.

In this sample, this clonotype turned up many times. This chain joins TRBV3-1 and TRBJ2-7; unclear D gene. Trimming stripped 0 bases from V and 5 bases from J, with 11 bases between. The CDR3 contains 14 residues. Germline V gene sequence: CDR1 LGHDT, CDR2 YNNKEL (reference sequence). CDR3: CASSQDLSRDEQYF. CDR3 coding DNA: TGTGCCAGCAGCCAAGATCTGAGTAGGGACGAGCAGTACTTC.

The chain has TRBV6-2 or TRBV6-3 and TRBJ2-5; 10 nucleotides align to TRBD2. The last part of the DNA fits TRBJ2-1 better; the J call may be wrong. From germline, CDR1 is MNHEY and CDR2 SVGEGT. The CDR3 runs 15 residues. CDR3 sequence: CASMGQRGGPSEQFF. The CDR3, as DNA: TGTGCCAGCATGGGTCAGCGGGGGGGCCCTTCTGAGCAGTTCTTC.

Ten or more counts support this clonotype. The V and J genes are TRBV5-1 and TRBJ2-3, with 11 bases fitting TRBD2. J gave up 0 bases and V 4 bases, and 4 bases lay outside the gene matches. This CDR3 spans 16 amino acids. Germline V gene lookup returns CDR1 SGHRS and CDR2 YFSETQ. CDR3 in DNA: TGCGCCAGCAGCGGATGGACTAGCGGGAGCACAGATACGCAGTATTTT. Translation gives CASSGWTSGSTDTQYF.

This clonotype was counted at least ten times. The chain links TRBV18 to TRBJ2-2; tentatively, D is TRBD1 (6 bases). V was cut by 5 bases and J by 6 bases, with 10 bases left in between. Germline V gene data show CDR1 as KGHSH and CDR2 as LQKENI. The CDR3 spans 13 residues. This CDR3 is CASSDRSSGELFF. The CDR3 DNA sequence: TGTGCCAGCTCAGACAGGTCTTCCGGGGAGCTGTTTTTT.

In this sample, this clonotype turned up many times. The V call is TRBV9, the J call TRBJ2-1, with 10 bases identical to TRBD2. The CDR3 is 16 residues long. Per germline, CDR1 SGDLS and CDR2 YYNGEE. J was trimmed by 4 bases and V by 3 bases; bases with no gene match: 7. CDR3 loop: CASSATGLAVYNEQFF. CDR3 DNA sequence: TGTGCCAGCAGCGCAACAGGACTAGCGGTATACAATGAGCAGTTCTTC.

The rearrangement uses TRBV11-3 and TRBJ2-3; 8 bases are a match to TRBD1. Germline V gene lookup returns CDR1 SGHNT and CDR2 YENEEA. J lost 5 bases, V lost 3 bases, and 13 bases had no gene match. CDR3 size: 17 residues. The CDR3 here is CASSFGGQVDVEDTQYF. The CDR3 region has the DNA TGTGCCAGCAGCTTTGGGGGACAGGTCGATGTCGAAGATACGCAGTATTTT.

This clonotype showed up just a few times. The chain carries TRBV5-4 and TRBJ1-1, with D perhaps TRBD1 (5 bases). Trimming removed 4 bases at V and 5 bases at J, with 12 bases between. CDR1 and CDR2 from the germline V gene are SGHNT and YYREEE (reference sequence). The CDR3 extends over 13 amino acids. The CDR3 sequence: CASSAVGETEAFF. The CDR3 DNA reads as TGTGCCAGCAGCGCCGTGGGGGAGACTGAAGCTTTCTTT.

This chain links TRBV11-2 with TRBJ2-5; the match to TRBD2 covers 9 bases. The CDR3 totals 16 residues. CDR1 is SGHAT, CDR2 FQNNGV, per germline. After removal of 3 bases from V and 6 bases from J, the junction contained 11 bases not matched to a gene. The CDR3 is CASSFVRGGEVQTQYF. DNA for the CDR3: TGTGCCAGCAGCTTCGTTCGCGGGGGGGAGGTGCAGACCCAGTACTTC.

J is TRBJ1-1 and V is TRBV6-1; no definite D call. Germline CDR1 MNHNS, CDR2 SASEGT. V was clipped by 5 bases and J by 1 base, with 11 bases between them. This CDR3 has 14 amino acids. The CDR3 region has the DNA TGTGCCAGCAGTCCCCCACCGGGGAACACTGAAGCTTTCTTT. Its translation is CASSPPPGNTEAFF.

This clonotype has at least ten counts. The DNA of the CDR3 is TGCAGTGCTTTACAGCCGGGACGGCGAGAGACCCAGTACTTC. It translates to CSALQPGRRETQYF. The chain joins TRBV20-1 to TRBJ2-5, with D perhaps matching TRBD1 or TRBD2 (5 bases each). V lost 5 bases and J lost 4, with 17 bases in between. The CDR3 extends over 14 amino acids. Germline V lookup: CDR1 DFQATT, CDR2 SNEGSKA (reference sequence).

Ten or more counts support this clonotype. The gene calls are TRBV7-2 and TRBJ2-7, with 9 bases fitting TRBD1. Germline-derived CDR1 and CDR2 are SGHTA and FQGNSA. The length of the CDR3 is 15 residues. V trimming: 5 bases; J trimming: 2 bases; junction bases outside the gene matches: 7. The CDR3 DNA sequence: TGTGCCAGCAGCGCCCCGGACAGGGGAACCTACGAGCAGTACTTC. It encodes CASSAPDRGTYEQYF.

This clonotype appeared many times. The chain has TRBV15 and TRBJ1-1; D is perhaps TRBD1 (6 bases). V lost 2 bases, J lost 2 bases, and 15 bases lay in between. The CDR3 loop spans 16 amino acids. Per the germline V gene, CDR1 is LNHNV and CDR2 is YYDKDF (reference sequence). The CDR3 sequence: CATSRPPTGENTEAFF. The CDR3 DNA reads TGTGCCACCAGCAGACCCCCGACAGGCGAAAACACTGAAGCTTTCTTT.

V gene TRBV28 combines with J gene TRBJ1-4; 9 bases are a match to TRBD1. The length of the CDR3 is 14 residues. J gave up 8 bases and V 7 bases, and 8 bases lay outside the gene matches. In germline, CDR1 is MDHEN, CDR2 SYDVKM. As DNA, the CDR3 is TGTGCCAGCACACAACAGGGGGCGGGGGAAAAACTGTTTTTT. The encoded protein is CASTQQGAGEKLFF.

This chain uses TRBV6-2 or TRBV6-3 with TRBJ1-1; D is ambiguous. Germline-derived CDR1 and CDR2 are MNHEY and SVGEGT. The CDR3 runs to 16 residues. V was trimmed by 2 bases and J by 0 bases, leaving 13 bases between them. CDR3 bases: TGTGCCAGCAGTTACGAAGAGGGAAGGATGAACACTGAAGCTTTCTTT. Translating gives CASSYEEGRMNTEAFF.

The chain joins TRBV7-9 to TRBJ2-7, with D perhaps TRBD1 (5 bases). The V gene's germline CDR1 is SEHNR and CDR2 FQNEAQ (reference sequence). This CDR3 has 12 amino acids. V lost 7 bases, J lost 4 bases, and 11 bases lay in between. CDR3 sequence reads: CASTSAGYEQYF. The CDR3, as DNA: TGTGCCAGCACCAGCGCAGGGTACGAGCAGTACTTC.

This clonotype was found many times. The chain couples TRBV3-1 to TRBJ1-2; D gene ambiguous. Trimming took 0 bases from V and 7 from J, leaving 15 bases between them. CDR3 length: 15 residues. The germline V gene encodes CDR1 LGHDT and CDR2 YNNKEL (reference sequence). The DNA for the CDR3 is TGTGCCAGCAGCCAAGATGTCCGCTTGGTCGGTGGCTACACCTTC. Amino acids: CASSQDVRLVGGYTF.

This clonotype was observed at least ten times. This chain connects TRBV7-9 to TRBJ2-1; D is possibly TRBD1 (5 bases). V was shortened by 2 bases and J by 5 bases, with 10 bases between the two germline ends. The germline V gene has CDR1 SEHNR and CDR2 FQNEAQ (reference sequence). CDR3 length equals 14 residues. The CDR3 sequence: CASSLRGINNEQFF. The CDR3 DNA reads TGTGCCAGCAGCTTAAGGGGTATCAACAATGAGCAGTTCTTC.

This clonotype was recorded many times. The chain employs TRBV3-1 and TRBJ2-3, with 8 bases fitting TRBD2. V lost 3 bases, J lost 3 bases, and 8 bases stayed unmatched. The length of the CDR3 is 16 residues. CDR1 is LGHDT and CDR2 is YNNKEL in the germline V gene (reference sequence). CDR3: CASSQPGLVKTDTQYF. DNA of the CDR3: TGTGCCAGCAGCCAGCCGGGACTAGTTAAGACAGATACGCAGTATTTT.

This clonotype was observed many times. The V and J genes are TRBV24-1 and TRBJ2-3, with 14 bases identical to TRBD2. The CDR3 covers 18 residues. CDR1 and CDR2 from the germline V gene are KGHDR and SFDVKD. V shed 2 bases and J 6 bases; nucleotides not matched to a gene: 9. The DNA of the CDR3 is TGTGCCACCAGTGATTCCGGACTAGCGGGGGGTCCTTGGGATACGCAGTATTTT. Amino acids: CATSDSGLAGGPWDTQYF.

This clonotype was found many times. The rearrangement uses TRBV20-1 and TRBJ2-3, with D tentatively TRBD1 (6 bases). The V gene lost 2 bases and the J gene lost 1 base, with 13 bases spanning the gap. In germline, CDR1 is DFQATT, CDR2 SNEGSKA (reference sequence). The CDR3 is made up of 15 amino acids. The CDR3 sequence is CSARQVKGGTDTQYF. CDR3 coding DNA: TGCAGTGCTAGACAGGTGAAGGGGGGCACAGATACGCAGTATTTT.

The chain is built from TRBV9 and TRBJ2-7; 15 bases agree with TRBD2. CDR1 and CDR2 from the germline V gene are SGDLS and YYNGEE. Germline trimming cut 3 bases from V and 4 bases from J; bases unmatched to any gene: 14. The CDR3 runs to 19 residues. The DNA for the CDR3 is TGTGCCAGCAGCGGACGGACAGATGGGACTAGCGGGGGGTCATACGAGCAGTACTTC. Protein: CASSGRTDGTSGGSYEQYF.

This clonotype was counted a single time. The rearrangement joins TRBV6-1 to TRBJ2-7, with TRBD1 identical over 9 bases. The length of the CDR3 is 13 residues. J was trimmed by 3 bases and V by 7 bases; bases with no gene match: 4. The germline V gene has CDR1 MNHNS and CDR2 SASEGT. CDR3 protein: CASTGTGSYEQYF. As DNA, the CDR3 is TGTGCCAGCACAGGGACAGGGAGCTACGAGCAGTACTTC.

A word on this clonotype: A much bigger clone sits one base away, suggesting this may be a read error. V is TRBV6-2 or TRBV6-3 and J is TRBJ1-5; D call uncertain. CDR1 and CDR2 from the germline V gene are MNHEY and SVGEGT. The CDR3 length is 18 residues. The ends were cut back, 5 bases at V and 1 base at J, with 21 bases in the middle. In nucleotides, the CDR3 is TGTGCCAGCAGTCAACGGGCCATTGGAGTATGGAGCAATCAGCCCCAGCATTTT. Its protein is CASSQRAIGVWSNQPQHF.

This clonotype was seen ten or more times. The chain couples TRBV30 to TRBJ1-4, with D perhaps matching TRBD1 (5 bases). Germline V gene data show CDR1 as GTSNPN and CDR2 as SVGIG (reference sequence). Trimming stripped 3 bases from V and 8 bases from J, with 19 bases between. The CDR3 has 15 amino acids. CDR3 sequence (DNA): TGTGCCTGGAGCCCGATGCAAGGGGCACGCGAAAAACTGTTTTTT. Protein sequence: CAWSPMQGAREKLFF.